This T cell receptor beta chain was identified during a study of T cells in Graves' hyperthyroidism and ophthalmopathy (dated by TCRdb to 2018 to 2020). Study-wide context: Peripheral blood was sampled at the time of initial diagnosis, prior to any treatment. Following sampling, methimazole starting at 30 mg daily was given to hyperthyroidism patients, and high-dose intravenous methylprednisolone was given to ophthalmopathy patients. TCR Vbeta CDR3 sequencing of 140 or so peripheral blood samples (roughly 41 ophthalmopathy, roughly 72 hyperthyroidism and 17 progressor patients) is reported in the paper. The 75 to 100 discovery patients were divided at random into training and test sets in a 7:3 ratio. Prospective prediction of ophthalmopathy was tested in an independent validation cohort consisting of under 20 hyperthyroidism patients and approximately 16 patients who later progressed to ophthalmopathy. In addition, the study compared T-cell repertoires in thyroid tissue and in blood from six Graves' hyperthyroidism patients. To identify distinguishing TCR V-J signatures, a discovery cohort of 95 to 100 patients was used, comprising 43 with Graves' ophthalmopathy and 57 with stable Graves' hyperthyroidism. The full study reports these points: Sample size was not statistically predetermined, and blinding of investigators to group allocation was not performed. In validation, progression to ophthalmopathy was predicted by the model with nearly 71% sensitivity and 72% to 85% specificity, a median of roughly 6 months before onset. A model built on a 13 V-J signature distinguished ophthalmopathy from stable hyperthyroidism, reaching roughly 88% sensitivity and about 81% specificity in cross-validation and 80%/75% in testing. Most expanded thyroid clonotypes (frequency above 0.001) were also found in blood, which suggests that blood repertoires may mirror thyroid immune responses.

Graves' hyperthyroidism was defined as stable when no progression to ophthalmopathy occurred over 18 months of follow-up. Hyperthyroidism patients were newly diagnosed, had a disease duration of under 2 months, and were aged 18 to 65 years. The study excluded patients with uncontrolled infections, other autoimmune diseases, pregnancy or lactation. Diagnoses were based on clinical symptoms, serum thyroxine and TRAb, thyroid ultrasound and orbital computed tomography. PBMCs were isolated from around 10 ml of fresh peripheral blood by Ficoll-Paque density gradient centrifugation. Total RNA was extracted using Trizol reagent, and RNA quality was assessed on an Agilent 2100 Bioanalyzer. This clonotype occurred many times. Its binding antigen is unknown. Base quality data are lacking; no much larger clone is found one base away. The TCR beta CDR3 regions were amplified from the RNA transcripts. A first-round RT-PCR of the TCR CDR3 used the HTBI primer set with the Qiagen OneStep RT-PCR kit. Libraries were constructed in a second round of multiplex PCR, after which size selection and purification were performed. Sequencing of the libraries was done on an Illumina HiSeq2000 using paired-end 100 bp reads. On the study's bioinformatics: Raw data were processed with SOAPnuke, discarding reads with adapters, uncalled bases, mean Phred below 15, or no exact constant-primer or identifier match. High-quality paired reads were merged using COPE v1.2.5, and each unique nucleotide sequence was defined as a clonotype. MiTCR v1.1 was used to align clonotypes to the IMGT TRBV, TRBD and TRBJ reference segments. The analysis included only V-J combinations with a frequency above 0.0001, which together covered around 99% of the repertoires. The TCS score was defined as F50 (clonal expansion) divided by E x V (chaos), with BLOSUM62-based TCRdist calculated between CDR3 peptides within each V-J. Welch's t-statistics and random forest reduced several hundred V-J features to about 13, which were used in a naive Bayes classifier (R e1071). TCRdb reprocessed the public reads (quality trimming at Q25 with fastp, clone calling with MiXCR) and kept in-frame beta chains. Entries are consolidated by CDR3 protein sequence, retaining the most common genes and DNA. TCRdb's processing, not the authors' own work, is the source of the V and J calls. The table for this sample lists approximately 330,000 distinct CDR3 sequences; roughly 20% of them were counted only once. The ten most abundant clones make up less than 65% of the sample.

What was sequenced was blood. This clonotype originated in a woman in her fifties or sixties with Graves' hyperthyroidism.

The nucleotides read TGTGCCAGCAGCCGCCCAGCGACCGCTAGCTCCTACAATGAGCAGTTCTTC. Translation gives CASSRPATASSYNEQFF. The receptor chain draws on TRBV5-6 and TRBJ2-1, with the D gene not confidently named. Spanning cysteine to phenylalanine, the CDR3 consists of 17 amino acids. The retained sequence is limited to the CDR3, 51 bases, with the frame set at the first base. At the junction V is shortened by 4 bases and J by 0 bases, with 17 bases in between. Taken from the germline V gene, the CDR1 and CDR2 loops are SGHDT and YYEEEE. The full variable domain, completed from the reference TRBV5-6 and TRBJ2-1 proteins outside the CDR3, reads DAGVTQSPTHLIKTRGQQVTLRCSPKSGHDTVSWYQQALGQGPQFIFQYYEEEERQRGNFPDRFSGHQFPNYSSELNVNALLLGDSALYLCASSRPATASSYNEQFFGPGTRLTVL.